This section outlines one TCR beta chain sequence together with its context. This sample is part of a study of blood T cell repertoires in COVID-19. Study context: PBMCs, B-cell-depleted T cells, or T cells were the source of the cDNA or gDNA that made up the material.

CDR1 is SEHNR, CDR2 FQNEAQ, per germline (reference sequence). The V gene lost 10 bases and the J gene lost 0 bases, with 18 bases spanning the gap. This CDR3 is built from 15 residues. Per the original data handling: Reference gene primers were amplified, and this amplification served to estimate nucleated cell counts. The table came from immunoSEQ multiplex PCR; TCRdb's copy has only in-frame clones and leaves some out. V, J and clone size are taken as reported in that table, and D and trimming were inferred from the DNA itself. The sample has around 110,000 clones; about four fifths are singletons.

The sequence was collected from a woman between 55 and 75 years old with acute or convalescent COVID-19. This chain links TRBV7-9 with TRBJ1-1; possible D gene TRBD1, 5 bases. The sample comprised peripheral blood. The CDR3 sequence is CATSAGRRLNTEAFF. The CDR3 DNA reads as TGTGCCACTTCGGCGGGGCGTCGGCTGAACACTGAAGCTTTCTTT.